This entry concerns a single T cell receptor (beta chain). Generated by immunoSEQ multiplex PCR, the TCRdb table keeps only in-frame clones and is missing some. The table records about 240,000 clones, roughly four fifths of them present only once. This entry belongs to a study of blood T cell repertoires in COVID-19. This TCR came from a woman aged 55-69 years with active or convalescent COVID-19. The material sequenced was peripheral blood.

CDR3 DNA: TGTGCCAGCAGCCAAGATAGAGGCCACTCCTACGAGCAGTACTTC. Amino acids: CASSQDRGHSYEQYF. The V call is TRBV4-2, the J call TRBJ2-7; the D is unclear. Germline V gives CDR1 LGHNA, CDR2 YNFKEQ. This CDR3 is built from 15 residues. Between the trimmed V and J ends, which lost 0 bases and 0 bases, there was a span of 9 bases.